This T cell receptor (beta chain) was captured by sequencing in a study of blood T cell repertoires in COVID-19. About the study: There were acute and convalescent COVID-19 samples, and they came from the United States, Italy and Spain. From T cells, B-cell-depleted T cells, or PBMCs came the material, which was cDNA or gDNA.

Original handling: Reference gene primer amplification gave nucleated cell count estimates. Sequencing was performed with immunoSEQ multiplex PCR; in TCRdb, only in-frame clones are kept and a portion is missing. Clone size and the V and J calls come from that table; the DNA yielded D and trimming. The sample includes more than 70,000 clones, 80% to 95% of them seen just once. V lost 5 bases, J lost 7 bases, and 8 bases stayed unmatched. The CDR3 is made up of 14 amino acids. Germline V lookup: CDR1 LNHDA, CDR2 SQIVND (reference sequence). This clone was seen only a few times. The specimen was peripheral blood. This sequence originates from an elderly woman with acute or convalescent COVID-19. V gene TRBV19 combines with J gene TRBJ2-1; TRBD1 agrees at 7 bases. This CDR3 reads CASSGRDRGNEQFF. For the CDR3, the DNA is TGTGCCAGTAGTGGCCGGGACAGAGGAAATGAGCAGTTCTTC.